A single sample is the source of the 18 T cell receptor beta chains below, sequenced in a study of T cells in tuberculosis. Sequenced by immunoSEQ multiplex PCR; TCRdb stores in-frame clones only, minus some. The sample consists of over 30,000 clones, roughly 92% of them appearing once. Sequencing was performed on PBMCs. The receptors come from a donor aged 10 to 29 with latent tuberculosis or without tuberculosis infection. Some clones in this sample may be carry-over from other donors' samples.

V gene TRBV5-4 combines with J gene TRBJ2-3; 9 nucleotides line up with TRBD2. The CDR3 is made up of 16 amino acids. The junction had 7 bases not matched to a gene; V was cut back by 4 bases and J by 1 base. In germline, CDR1 is SGHNT, CDR2 YYREEE (reference sequence). CDR3 sequence (DNA): TGTGCCAGCAGCGACTCGGGACTAGCAGGCACAGATACGCAGTATTTT. Its protein is CASSDSGLAGTDTQYF.

CDR3 nucleotides: TGTGCCAGCGAAGACAGATATGGAAACACCATATATTTT. It codes for CASEDRYGNTIYF. The chain uses TRBV9 and TRBJ1-3; possibly TRBD1 for D (5 bases). Germline V CDR1 and CDR2: SGDLS, YYNGEE. The V and J ends lost 7 bases and 3 bases respectively, with 11 bases between them. The CDR3 has 13 residues. The full variable domain, in which reference TRBV9 and TRBJ1-3 provide the parts outside the CDR3, is DSGVTQTPKHLITATGQRVTLRCSPRSGDLSVYWYQQSLDQGLQFLIQYYNGEERAKGNILERFSAQQFPDLHSELNLSSLELGDSALYFCASEDRYGNTIYFGEGSWLTVV.

The J gene is TRBJ1-1, the V gene TRBV10-1, with 7 positions matching TRBD1. Germline CDR1 is WNHNN and CDR2 is SYGVQD (reference sequence). This CDR3 is built from 15 residues. V shed 7 bases, J shed 5 bases, and the junction held 13 bases outside the gene matches. The CDR3 is CASISPQGRWTEAFF. In nucleotides, the CDR3 is TGCGCCAGCATTTCCCCACAGGGGCGGTGGACTGAAGCTTTCTTT.

The V gene is TRBV5-4, the J gene TRBJ2-7; TRBD1 might be the D (5 bases). Between the trimmed V and J ends, which lost 4 bases and 7 bases, there was a span of 21 bases. This CDR3 is 15 amino acids long. Germline assignment: CDR1 SGHNT and CDR2 YYREEE (reference sequence). The CDR3 region is CASSQKRGGALEQYF. CDR3 in DNA: TGTGCCAGCAGCCAGAAAAGGGGCGGAGCGCTAGAGCAGTACTTC.

This clone has just one count. V gene TRBV5-5 combines with J gene TRBJ1-1, with 10 bases fitting TRBD1. The CDR3 is made up of 16 amino acids. The trim removed 4 bases at V and 0 bases at J, leaving 6 bases unmatched. The V gene's germline CDR1 is SGHKS and CDR2 YYEKEE (reference sequence). The CDR3 loop reads CASSRRDRGMNTEAFF. For the CDR3, the DNA is TGTGCCAGCAGCCGCCGGGACAGGGGAATGAACACTGAAGCTTTCTTT.

This rearrangement joins TRBV25-1 to TRBJ2-3; 8 bases agree with TRBD2. The CDR3 covers 15 residues. V dropped 3 bases and J dropped 5; count of bases not matched to a gene: 7. Germline CDR1 reads MGHDK; CDR2 reads SYGVNS. CDR3 sequence: CASSEPGGAQDTQYF. For the CDR3, the DNA is TGTGCCAGCAGTGAGCCCGGGGGGGCCCAAGATACGCAGTATTTT.

The J gene is TRBJ1-2, the V gene TRBV4-1, with a tentative D call TRBD1 (5 bases). The CDR3 extends over 16 amino acids. V gave up 2 bases and J gave up 3 bases, with 16 bases separating them. Germline V gene data show CDR1 as MGHRA and CDR2 as YSYEKL. Here the CDR3 DNA reads TGCGCCAGCAGCCAACCCCTTGGGGCGTTGGACTATGGCTACACCTTC. Translated: CASSQPLGALDYGYTF.

The chain couples TRBV27 to TRBJ2-1, with TRBD2 matching 16 bases. Germline V gene data show CDR1 as MNHEY and CDR2 as SMNVEV (reference sequence). The CDR3 contains 20 residues. With 6 bases clipped from V and 3 bases from J, the junction kept 14 bases outside the gene matches. CDR3 nucleotides: TGTGCCAGCAGCCGCCTACCGGGACTAGCGGGGGGGAAGATCTACAATGAGCAGTTCTTC. Translated: CASSRLPGLAGGKIYNEQFF.

The chain combines TRBV7-6 with TRBJ2-1; TRBD1 agrees at 12 bases. V shed 5 bases and J 1 base; nucleotides not matched to a gene: 9. This CDR3 comprises 18 residues. Germline-derived CDR1 and CDR2 are SGHVS and FNYEAQ. The DNA for the CDR3 is TGTGCCAGCAGCGTAGGGACAGGGGGCGGTCGGTCCTACAATGAGCAGTTCTTC. This sequence encodes CASSVGTGGGRSYNEQFF. The whole variable domain, remainder taken from reference TRBV7-6 and TRBJ2-1, is GAGVSQSPRYKVTKRGQDVALRCDPISGHVSLYWYRQALGQGPEFLTYFNYEAQQDKSGLPNDRFSAERPEGSISTLTIQRTEQRDSAMYRCASSVGTGGGRSYNEQFFGPGTRLTVL.

The rearrangement joins TRBV2 to TRBJ1-2, with D possibly TRBD1 on 6 matching bases. Trimming left V 4 bases short and J 5 bases short, with 17 bases between. The CDR3 is 15 residues long. Germline values: CDR1 SNHLY, CDR2 FYNNEI. CDR3 in amino acids: CASSAGQPLGYGYTF. The DNA for the CDR3 is TGTGCCAGCAGTGCGGGACAACCACTGGGGTATGGCTACACCTTC. Full variable domain (rest looked up from reference TRBV2 and TRBJ1-2): EPEVTQTPSHQVTQMGQEVILRCVPISNHLYFYWYRQILGQKVEFLVSFYNNEISEKSEIFDDQFSVERPDGSNFTLKIRSTKLEDSAMYFCASSAGQPLGYGYTFGSGTRLTVV.

The rearrangement uses TRBV6-1 and TRBJ1-2; 7 bases line up with TRBD1. CDR3 length: 14 residues. Germline CDR1 MNHNS, CDR2 SASEGT. The V gene end was trimmed by 7 bases and the J gene end by 2 bases; junction bases not matched to a gene: 7. The CDR3 sequence is CASKDRVGNYGYTF. The CDR3 DNA follows: TGTGCCAGCAAAGACAGGGTTGGCAACTATGGCTACACCTTC.

CDR3 coding DNA: TGTGCCATCAGTGAGTCCTCCGACAGGGCTGATGAGCAGTTCTTC. It is translated as CAISESSDRADEQFF. The V gene is TRBV10-3, the J gene TRBJ2-1, with TRBD1 matching over 7 bases. The germline V gene has CDR1 ENHRY and CDR2 SYGVKD. This CDR3 is built from 15 residues. With V trimmed by 0 bases and J by 8 bases, 7 bases remained unmatched.

The genes are TRBV4-2 and TRBJ1-2; no clear D gene. The V end lost 0 bases, the J end lost 1 base, and 21 bases lay between the germline ends. CDR3 length: 19 residues. Looked up from germline, CDR1 is LGHNA and CDR2 is YNFKEQ. For the CDR3, the DNA is TGTGCCAGCAGCCAAGATAAGGGCGGCAAAGCGGCTAATAACTATGGCTACACCTTC. This sequence encodes CASSQDKGGKAANNYGYTF.

This clone showed up just once. The rearrangement uses TRBV2 and TRBJ1-3; D not certain. Germline assignment: CDR1 SNHLY and CDR2 FYNNEI. V lost 3 bases to trimming and J lost 4 bases, with 4 bases between them. This CDR3 is built from 12 residues. DNA for the CDR3: TGTGCCAGCAGTGACCGGGGAAACACCATATATTTT. Its protein product is CASSDRGNTIYF.

This clone was found once. This chain joins TRBV6-5 and TRBJ1-2; tentative D call: TRBD1 (6 bases). V was cut by 8 bases and J by 8 bases, with 15 bases left in between. This CDR3 comprises 12 residues. CDR1 and CDR2 (germline): MNHEY, SVGAGI. Here the CDR3 reads CASQGILSGYTF. The CDR3 nucleotides are TGTGCCAGCCAGGGGATTTTGAGCGGCTACACCTTC.

This chain joins TRBV29-1 and TRBJ1-2, with 9 bases lining up with TRBD1. The germline V gene encodes CDR1 SQVTM and CDR2 ANQGSEA. V was pared by 4 bases and J by 2 bases, with 11 bases of the junction left unmatched. The CDR3 sequence is 16 residues long. The CDR3 sequence: CSVVSSRTGVNYGYTF. CDR3 in DNA: TGCAGCGTTGTGAGTTCCCGGACAGGGGTCAACTATGGCTACACCTTC.

The chain combines TRBV19 with TRBJ1-4, with TRBD1 matching 7 bases. Germline assignment: CDR1 LNHDA and CDR2 SQIVND (reference sequence). Trimming took 1 base from V and 4 from J; bases not matched to a gene: 6. The CDR3 totals 16 residues. The CDR3 sequence is CASSIVVTGVNEKLFF. Here the CDR3 DNA reads TGTGCCAGTAGTATAGTGGTTACAGGGGTTAATGAAAAACTGTTTTTT. Together with reference TRBV19 and TRBJ1-4, the CDR3 gives the full variable domain: DGGITQSPKYLFRKEGQNVTLSCEQNLNHDAMYWYRQDPGQGLRLIYYSQIVNDFQKGDIAEGYSVSREKKESFPLTVTSAQKNPTAFYLCASSIVVTGVNEKLFFGSGTQLSVL.

CDR3 sequence (DNA): TGTGCCAGCAGCCCGAGGGCCCACGACTACGAGCAGTACTTC. It translates to CASSPRAHDYEQYF. The rearrangement joins TRBV11-2 to TRBJ2-7; D possibly corresponds to TRBD2 (5 bases). The V end was cut by 5 bases, the J end by 3 bases, with 14 bases between. The CDR3 loop spans 14 amino acids. Germline assignment: CDR1 SGHAT and CDR2 FQNNGV.